Below, 5 T cell receptor beta chains from the same sample are listed, as sequenced in a study of blood T cell repertoires in COVID-19. Sequenced by immunoSEQ multiplex PCR; TCRdb stores in-frame clones only, minus some. The top ten clones hold about 8.9% of a sample with 310,000 or so clones, 87% of them seen once. What was sequenced was PBMCs or T cells enriched from blood (not recorded which). Receptors originate from a woman aged 18-29 years who had recovered from COVID-19.

The CDR3 DNA reads as TGCAGCGTTGTCCCAGGGGTGTCTGGAAACACCATATATTTT. Its translation is CSVVPGVSGNTIYF. This rearrangement joins TRBV29-1 to TRBJ1-3, with a tentative D call TRBD1 (6 bases). The CDR3 contains 14 residues. Trimming removed 4 bases at V and 1 base at J, with 11 bases between. Germline V lookup: CDR1 SQVTM, CDR2 ANQGSEA. Supplemented by reference TRBV29-1 and TRBJ1-3, the full variable domain reads SAVISQKPSRDICQRGTSLTIQCQVDSQVTMMFWYRQQPGQSLTLIATANQGSEATYESGFVIDKFPISRPNLTFSTLTVSNMSPEDSSIYLCSVVPGVSGNTIYFGEGSWLTVV.

V gene TRBV5-1 combines with J gene TRBJ2-7; 10 bases line up with TRBD2. V gave up 4 bases and J gave up 5 bases; unmatched junction bases: 12. Germline CDR1 SGHRS, CDR2 YFSETQ. There are 16 residues in the CDR3. The CDR3: CASSLFVVAGGHEQYF. Written as DNA, the CDR3 is TGCGCCAGCAGCCTTTTCGTCGTAGCGGGGGGTCACGAGCAGTACTTC. Combining the CDR3 with reference TRBV5-1 and TRBJ2-7 gives the whole variable domain KAGVTQTPRYLIKTRGQQVTLSCSPISGHRSVSWYQQTPGQGLQFLFEYFSETQRNKGNFPGRFSGRQFSNSRSEMNVSTLELGDSALYLCASSLFVVAGGHEQYFGPGTRLTVT.

CDR3 bases: TGTGCCAGCAGCTTAGCGTTGGCACCCGCTGGCGGCACTGAAGCTTTCTTT. Translation: CASSLALAPAGGTEAFF. J is TRBJ1-1 and V is TRBV7-6; unclear D gene. CDR1 and CDR2 from the germline V gene are SGHVS and FNYEAQ. This CDR3 contains 17 residues. The V end lost 0 bases, the J end lost 4 bases, and 18 bases lay between the germline ends.

The chain combines TRBV7-6 with TRBJ2-7, with D maybe TRBD2 (6 bases). The CDR3 is 14 residues long. Trimming removed 5 bases from V and 0 bases from J, with 11 bases in between. Germline values: CDR1 SGHVS, CDR2 FNYEAQ. CDR3 region: CASSIGRSSYEQYF. In DNA form, the CDR3 reads TGTGCCAGCAGCATAGGGAGGAGCTCCTACGAGCAGTACTTC.

The CDR3 is CATSGIASTDTQYF. CDR3 bases: TGTGCCACCTCAGGGATCGCTAGCACAGATACGCAGTATTTT. The V and J genes are TRBV24-1 and TRBJ2-3; D is possibly TRBD1 (5 bases). Trimming removed 9 bases at V and 0 bases at J, with 12 bases between. The CDR3 runs 14 residues. The germline CDR1 and CDR2 sequences are KGHDR and SFDVKD.